Each of the 24 T cell receptor beta chains below was sequenced from the same sample in a study of blood T cell repertoires in COVID-19. TCRdb's copy holds only in-frame clones and misses some; the assay was immunoSEQ multiplex PCR. The sample has hundreds of thousands of clones; approximately 90% are singletons. Sequences were obtained from peripheral blood. The receptors shown here come from a woman between 35 and 50 years old who had recovered from COVID-19.

The chain links TRBV27 to TRBJ2-2; tentative D call: TRBD2 (6 bases). CDR1 and CDR2 (germline): MNHEY, SMNVEV (reference sequence). The V end was cut by 8 bases, the J end by 1 base, with 17 bases between. The CDR3 runs 16 residues. CDR3 nucleotide sequence: TGTGCCAGCCCCCCCGCGGGACTCCTGAACACCGGGGAGCTGTTTTTT. It yields the protein CASPPAGLLNTGELFF.

The chain uses TRBV27 and TRBJ2-7, with 8 bases fitting TRBD1. V dropped 8 bases and J dropped 4; count of bases not matched to a gene: 7. The germline V gene has CDR1 MNHEY and CDR2 SMNVEV (reference sequence). The CDR3 totals 13 residues. The CDR3 nucleotides are TGTGCCAGCTCTTGGGACAGGAATTACGAGCAGTACTTC. It codes for CASSWDRNYEQYF.

J is TRBJ1-2 and V is TRBV6-4, with D possibly being TRBD1 (5 bases). The CDR3 runs to 14 residues. Germline assignment: CDR1 MRHNA and CDR2 SNTAGT. V was clipped by 1 base and J by 5 bases, with 11 bases between them. The CDR3 sequence: CASSDYAGGYGYTF. DNA for the CDR3: TGTGCCAGCAGTGACTACGCGGGGGGATATGGCTACACCTTC.

The chain is built from TRBV19 and TRBJ1-1; a possible D gene is TRBD1 (5 bases). CDR1 is LNHDA, CDR2 SQIVND, per germline (reference sequence). Between the trimmed V and J ends, which lost 8 bases and 5 bases, there was a span of 12 bases. This CDR3 has 12 residues. The DNA of the CDR3 is TGTGCCAGTCGTGGATCAGGGACTGAAGCTTTCTTT. It encodes CASRGSGTEAFF.

The chain employs TRBV28 and TRBJ2-5; 7 bases map to TRBD2. The germline V gene has CDR1 MDHEN and CDR2 SYDVKM. CDR3 length equals 13 residues. With V trimmed by 8 bases and J by 5 bases, 8 bases remained unmatched. DNA of the CDR3: TGTGCCAGCTGGGAGGGGCGTCGGGAGACCCAGTACTTC. Translating gives CASWEGRRETQYF. Based on the CDR3 plus reference TRBV28 and TRBJ2-5, the full variable domain is DVKVTQSSRYLVKRTGEKVFLECVQDMDHENMFWYRQDPGLGLRLIYFSYDVKMKEKGDIPEGYSVSREKKERFSLILESASTNQTSMYLCASWEGRRETQYFGPGTRLLVL.

This clone was seen a single time. This chain joins TRBV21-1 and TRBJ1-5; the table's D call of TRBD1 was not tested on the DNA. TRBV21-1 is termed a pseudogene. This CDR3 is 19 amino acids long. The CDR3 DNA reads as TGTGCCAGCAGCAAAGCGAGGGGCAGGGGGCGCTTGAAAGATCAGCCCCAGCATTTT. It translates to CASSKARGRGRLKDQPQHF.

The chain links TRBV7-9 to TRBJ1-1; D may be TRBD1 (5 bases). This CDR3 contains 11 residues. V was cut by 7 bases and J by 5 bases, with 8 bases left in between. CDR1 and CDR2 (germline): SEHNR, FQNEAQ (reference sequence). CDR3: CASTGGTEAFF. CDR3 nucleotide sequence: TGTGCCAGCACGGGGGGGACTGAAGCTTTCTTT.

The chain employs TRBV7-2 and TRBJ2-3; TRBD2 aligns across 12 bases. Germline loops: CDR1 SGHTA, CDR2 FQGNSA. The CDR3 covers 18 residues. The V and J ends lost 5 bases and 3 bases, in that order; junction bases with no gene match: 12. CDR3 DNA: TGTGCCAGCAGCCGGACCTCTAGCGGGGGGGGTAAGACAGATACGCAGTATTTT. It encodes CASSRTSSGGGKTDTQYF.

The chain uses TRBV19 and TRBJ2-2; TRBD2 aligns across 10 bases. The CDR3 length is 14 residues. V lost 6 bases, J lost 5 bases, and 3 bases stayed unmatched. The germline gives CDR1 LNHDA, CDR2 SQIVND (reference sequence). CDR3 loop: CASSSTSGTGELFF. The CDR3 DNA reads TGTGCCAGTAGCTCGACTAGCGGGACCGGGGAGCTGTTTTTT. Full variable domain (missing parts from reference TRBV19 and TRBJ2-2): DGGITQSPKYLFRKEGQNVTLSCEQNLNHDAMYWYRQDPGQGLRLIYYSQIVNDFQKGDIAEGYSVSREKKESFPLTVTSAQKNPTAFYLCASSSTSGTGELFFGEGSRLTVL.

This chain links TRBV3-1 (or the pseudogene TRBV3-2) with TRBJ1-5; D possibly corresponds to TRBD1 (6 bases). The V and J ends lost 3 bases and 7 bases respectively, with 16 bases between them. Germline assignment: CDR1 LGHDT and CDR2 YNNKEL (reference sequence). The CDR3 totals 15 residues. The CDR3 sequence is CASSQDTGTGQPQHF. CDR3 DNA sequence: TGTGCCAGCAGCCAGGATACAGGGACGGGCCAGCCCCAGCATTTT.

The rearrangement links TRBV6-5 to TRBJ2-5, with 7 bases fitting TRBD1. The CDR3 loop spans 14 amino acids. Germline-derived CDR1 and CDR2 are MNHEY and SVGAGI. Unmatched junction bases numbered 1, after V lost 2 bases and J lost 1 base. The CDR3 protein is CASSYGTAQETQYF. Written as DNA, the CDR3 is TGTGCCAGCAGTTACGGGACAGCCCAAGAGACCCAGTACTTC.

The V call is TRBV7-3, the J call TRBJ2-2; D might be TRBD2 (5 bases). This CDR3 contains 17 residues. V was clipped by 0 bases and J by 6 bases, with 17 bases between them. Germline loops: CDR1 SGHTA, CDR2 FQGTGA. CDR3 sequence reads: CASSLTRDPGGSGELFF. In nucleotides, the CDR3 is TGTGCCAGCAGCTTAACTCGAGATCCCGGAGGCTCCGGGGAGCTGTTTTTT.

The J gene is TRBJ1-6, the V gene TRBV28, with 11 nucleotides matching TRBD1. The CDR3 extends over 19 amino acids. Per the germline V gene, CDR1 is MDHEN and CDR2 is SYDVKM. V lost 2 bases, J lost 2 bases, and 8 bases stayed unmatched. CDR3 sequence reads: CASSLTLGTGGPYNSPLHF. The DNA of the CDR3 is TGTGCCAGCAGTTTAACTTTAGGGACAGGGGGACCCTATAATTCACCCCTCCACTTT.

The chain employs TRBV5-1 and TRBJ2-3; 8 nucleotides align to TRBD1. CDR1 is SGHRS, CDR2 YFSETQ, per germline. The CDR3 is 18 amino acids. V gave up 0 bases and J gave up 3 bases; unmatched junction bases: 12. The CDR3 coding sequence is TGCGCCAGCAGCTTGGGGGGCGCAGGGGGCCGAATAACAGATACGCAGTATTTT. This codes for CASSLGGAGGRITDTQYF.

The chain uses TRBV2 and TRBJ2-5; 9 bases match TRBD2. This CDR3 region has 15 residues. V dropped 5 bases and J dropped 2; count of bases not matched to a gene: 6. The germline V gene has CDR1 SNHLY and CDR2 FYNNEI. The CDR3 region is CASSRLAVRQETQYF. DNA of the CDR3: TGTGCCAGCAGTCGACTAGCGGTCCGACAAGAGACCCAGTACTTC.

The J gene is TRBJ2-3, the V gene TRBV3-1 (or the pseudogene TRBV3-2); a possible D gene is TRBD2 (6 bases). The CDR3 runs 17 residues. Trimming stripped 1 base from V and 7 bases from J, with 21 bases between. The germline CDR1 and CDR2 sequences are LGHDT and YNNKEL (reference sequence). This chain's CDR3 is CASSQGGGSLFINTQYF. In nucleotides, the CDR3 is TGTGCCAGCAGCCAAGGGGGAGGAAGTTTATTCATAAATACGCAGTATTTT.

The rearrangement links TRBV3-1 (or the pseudogene TRBV3-2) to TRBJ1-5; D is uncertain. The CDR3 is 13 residues long. Germline V CDR1 and CDR2: LGHDT, YNNKEL (reference sequence). V shed 8 bases and J shed 3 bases, with 11 bases lying between them. The CDR3 reads CASDYRNNQPQHF. CDR3 bases: TGTGCCAGCGACTACAGAAACAATCAGCCCCAGCATTTT.

The chain combines TRBV2 with TRBJ1-5; D is perhaps TRBD1 (5 bases). V gave up 0 bases and J gave up 6 bases, with 12 bases separating them. The CDR3 contains 15 residues. CDR1 SNHLY and CDR2 FYNNEI come from the germline V gene. CDR3: CASSEALRGGQPQHF. The CDR3 DNA sequence: TGTGCCAGCAGTGAAGCGCTTAGGGGAGGTCAGCCCCAGCATTTT.

V gene TRBV27 combines with J gene TRBJ1-6, with 9 nucleotides matching TRBD1. The germline CDR1 and CDR2 sequences are MNHEY and SMNVEV (reference sequence). After removal of 4 bases from V and 0 bases from J, the junction contained 7 bases not matched to a gene. The CDR3 extends over 18 amino acids. CDR3 nucleotides: TGTGCCAGCAGTTCCCACGGGACAGGGAGCTCCTATAATTCACCCCTCCACTTT. This translates into CASSSHGTGSSYNSPLHF.

J is TRBJ2-7 and V is TRBV7-2, with D unclear. Germline V gene lookup returns CDR1 SGHTA and CDR2 FQGNSA. V was trimmed by 3 bases and J by 4 bases, leaving 13 bases between them. CDR3 length: 14 residues. The CDR3 here is CASSFRVPPYEQYF. CDR3 nucleotides: TGTGCCAGCAGCTTCCGGGTACCCCCTTACGAGCAGTACTTC.

The chain combines TRBV11-2 with TRBJ2-1; D not certain. V lost 3 bases and J lost 4, with 7 bases in between. The CDR3 runs to 13 residues. Germline V lookup: CDR1 SGHAT, CDR2 FQNNGV. The DNA for the CDR3 is TGTGCCAGCAGCTTTGACACATACAATGAGCAGTTCTTC. This sequence encodes CASSFDTYNEQFF.

Turning to this clone: One end of the junction varies from germline; a read error may be responsible. V is TRBV7-7 and J is TRBJ2-1; 11 positions match TRBD2. Germline V gives CDR1 SSHAT, CDR2 FNYEAQ (reference sequence). The length of the CDR3 is 18 residues. The CDR3 nucleotides read TGTGCTAGCAGCTTAGGGACTAGCGGACAGAGCTCCTACAATGAGCAGTTCTTC. Protein: CASSLGTSGQSSYNEQFF.

This sequence joins TRBV14 and TRBJ2-1; tentative D call: TRBD2 (5 bases). CDR1 is SGHDN, CDR2 FVKESK, per germline. The CDR3 sequence is 13 residues long. Between the trimmed V and J ends, which lost 4 bases and 8 bases, there was a span of 12 bases. The CDR3 DNA follows: TGTGCCAGCAGCCCTATTCTCGGGGATGAGCAGTTCTTC. Translated, it gives CASSPILGDEQFF.

This clone was observed a single time. The chain links TRBV11-2 to TRBJ2-3; possibly TRBD2 for D (6 bases). CDR3 length: 15 amino acids. V was pared by 5 bases and J by 3 bases, with 15 bases between. Germline lookup yields CDR1 SGHAT and CDR2 FQNNGV. CDR3 amino acids: CASSPRLGVTDTQYF. The CDR3 region has the DNA TGTGCCAGCAGCCCTCGACTAGGGGTAACAGATACGCAGTATTTT.